This T cell receptor (beta chain) emerged from a study of glioma-infiltrating T cells after dendritic cell vaccination. Study overall: Glioblastoma patients came from Phase I and II dendritic cell vaccination trials. Patients received autologous tumor lysate-pulsed dendritic cell vaccination between 2003 and 2012.

Germline V gene lookup returns CDR1 SGHDT and CDR2 YYEEEE. V was trimmed by 0 bases and J by 5 bases, leaving 12 bases between them. The CDR3 extends over 15 amino acids. Notes on the study in general: Higher TCR clonality did not directly relate to longer survival.

The table came from immunoSEQ multiplex PCR; TCRdb's copy has only in-frame clones and leaves some out. In the table there are around 73,000 clones, around 79% of which are singletons. About this clone itself: The target antigen is unknown.

Here the sequenced sample was blood, taken before dendritic cell vaccination. The chain combines TRBV5-6 with TRBJ2-4; the D gene is possibly TRBD1 (6 bases). The receptor was isolated from a human donor with glioblastoma. The CDR3 bases are TGTGCCAGCAGCTTGGTCCAGGGGAGCCAAAACATTCAGTACTTC. Protein product: CASSLVQGSQNIQYF.